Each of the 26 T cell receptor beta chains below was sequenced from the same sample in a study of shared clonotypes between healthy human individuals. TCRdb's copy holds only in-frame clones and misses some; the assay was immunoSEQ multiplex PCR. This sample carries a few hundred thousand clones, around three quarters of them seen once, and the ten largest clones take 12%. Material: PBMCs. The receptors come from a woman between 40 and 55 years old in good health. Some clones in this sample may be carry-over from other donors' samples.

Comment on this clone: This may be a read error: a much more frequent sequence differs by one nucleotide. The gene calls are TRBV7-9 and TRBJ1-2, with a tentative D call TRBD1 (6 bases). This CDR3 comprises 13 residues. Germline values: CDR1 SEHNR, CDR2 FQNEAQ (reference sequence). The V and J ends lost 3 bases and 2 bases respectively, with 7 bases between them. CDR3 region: CASSLDSNYGYTF. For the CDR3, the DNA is TGTGCCAGCAGCTTGGACAGCAACTATGGCTACACCTTC.

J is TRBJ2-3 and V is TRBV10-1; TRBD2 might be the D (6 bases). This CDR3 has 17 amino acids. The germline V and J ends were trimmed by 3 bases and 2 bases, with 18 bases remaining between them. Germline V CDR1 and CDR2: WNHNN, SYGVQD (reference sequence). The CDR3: CASSDSGTRRFTDTQYF. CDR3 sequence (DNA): TGCGCCAGCAGTGACTCCGGGACTCGTCGTTTCACAGATACGCAGTATTTT.

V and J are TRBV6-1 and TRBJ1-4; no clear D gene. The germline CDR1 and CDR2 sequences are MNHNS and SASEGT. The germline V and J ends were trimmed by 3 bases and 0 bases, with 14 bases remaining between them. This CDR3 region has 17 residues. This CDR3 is CASSDPGSPSTNEKLFF. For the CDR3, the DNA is TGTGCCAGCAGTGACCCGGGGTCCCCTTCAACTAATGAAAAACTGTTTTTT.

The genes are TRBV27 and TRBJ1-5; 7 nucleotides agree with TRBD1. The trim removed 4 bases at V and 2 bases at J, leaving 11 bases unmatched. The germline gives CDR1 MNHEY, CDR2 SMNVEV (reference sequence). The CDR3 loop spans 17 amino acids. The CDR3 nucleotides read TGTGCCAGCAGTTCTTCCCCGACAGGGAGAGGCAATCAGCCCCAGCATTTT. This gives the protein CASSSSPTGRGNQPQHF.

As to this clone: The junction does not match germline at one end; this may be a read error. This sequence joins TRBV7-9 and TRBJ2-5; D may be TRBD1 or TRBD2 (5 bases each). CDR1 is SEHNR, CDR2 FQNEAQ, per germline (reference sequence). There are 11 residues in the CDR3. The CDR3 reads CASSLIGTQDF. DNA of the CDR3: TGTGCCAGCAGCTTAATCGGGACCCAGGACTTC.

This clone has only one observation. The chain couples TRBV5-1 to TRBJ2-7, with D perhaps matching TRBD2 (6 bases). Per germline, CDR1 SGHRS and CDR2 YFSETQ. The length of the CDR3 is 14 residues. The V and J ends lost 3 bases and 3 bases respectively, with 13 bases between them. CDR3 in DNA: TGCGCCAGCAGCTCCGGGACTGCCCTCTACGAGCAGTACTTC. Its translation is CASSSGTALYEQYF.

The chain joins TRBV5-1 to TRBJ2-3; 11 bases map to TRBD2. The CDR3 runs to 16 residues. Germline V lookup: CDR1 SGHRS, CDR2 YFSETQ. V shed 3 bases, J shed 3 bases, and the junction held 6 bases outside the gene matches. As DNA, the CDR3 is TGCGCCAGCAGCTCCACCCCTAGCGGGAGGACAGATACGCAGTATTTT. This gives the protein CASSSTPSGRTDTQYF.

DNA of the CDR3: TGTGCCAGCAGTTTATCGGACCCCCAAGAGACCCAGTACTTC. Translating it yields CASSLSDPQETQYF. The chain uses TRBV28 and TRBJ2-5, with unresolved D. The V gene lost 1 base and the J gene lost 1 base, with 7 bases spanning the gap. The CDR3 has 14 residues. The V gene's germline CDR1 is MDHEN and CDR2 SYDVKM.

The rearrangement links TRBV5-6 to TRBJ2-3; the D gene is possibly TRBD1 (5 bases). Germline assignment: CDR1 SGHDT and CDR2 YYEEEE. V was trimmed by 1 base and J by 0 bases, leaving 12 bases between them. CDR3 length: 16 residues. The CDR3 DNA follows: TGTGCCAGCAGCTTGTCCGGCAGGGCTAGCACAGATACGCAGTATTTT. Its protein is CASSLSGRASTDTQYF.

The CDR3 reads CASSPVGGEQFF. The CDR3 coding sequence is TGTGCCAGCAGCCCAGTAGGGGGTGAGCAGTTCTTC. The chain joins TRBV6-6 to TRBJ2-1, with a possible D match to TRBD1 (6 bases). CDR1 and CDR2 from the germline V gene are MNHNY and SVGAGI (reference sequence). The V end was cut by 6 bases, the J end by 9 bases, with 12 bases between. The CDR3 sequence is 12 residues long.

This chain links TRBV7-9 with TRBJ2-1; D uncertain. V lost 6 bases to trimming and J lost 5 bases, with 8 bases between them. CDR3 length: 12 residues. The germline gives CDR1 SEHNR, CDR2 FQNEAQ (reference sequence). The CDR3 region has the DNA TGTGCCAGCAGAAACTACGACAATGAGCAGTTCTTC. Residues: CASRNYDNEQFF.

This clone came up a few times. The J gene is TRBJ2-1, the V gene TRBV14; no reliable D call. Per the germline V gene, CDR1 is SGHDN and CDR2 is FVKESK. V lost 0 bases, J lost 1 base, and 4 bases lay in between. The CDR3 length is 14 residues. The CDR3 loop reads CASSQEISYNEQFF. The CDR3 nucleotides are TGTGCCAGCAGCCAAGAGATATCCTACAATGAGCAGTTCTTC.

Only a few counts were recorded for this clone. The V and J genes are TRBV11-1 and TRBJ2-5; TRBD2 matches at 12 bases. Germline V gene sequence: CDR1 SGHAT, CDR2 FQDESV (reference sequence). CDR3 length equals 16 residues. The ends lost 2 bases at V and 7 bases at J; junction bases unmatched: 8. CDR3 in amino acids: CASSLIGTSGSGTQYF. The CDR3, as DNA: TGTGCCAGCAGCTTAATCGGGACTAGCGGGTCCGGGACCCAGTACTTC.

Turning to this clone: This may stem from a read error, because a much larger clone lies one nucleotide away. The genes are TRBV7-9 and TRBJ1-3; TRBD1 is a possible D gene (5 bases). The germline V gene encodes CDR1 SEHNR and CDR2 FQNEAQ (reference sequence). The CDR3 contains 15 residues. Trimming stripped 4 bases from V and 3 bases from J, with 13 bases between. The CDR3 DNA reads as TGTGCCAGCAGCTCGACTGACGGGGGTGGAAACACCATATATTTT. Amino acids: CASSSTDGGGNTIYF. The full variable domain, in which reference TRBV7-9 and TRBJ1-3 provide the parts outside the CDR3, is DTGVSQNPRHKITKRGQNVTFRCDPISEHNRLYWYRQTLGQGPEFLTYFQNEAQLEKSRLLSDRFSAERPKGSFSTLEIQRTEQGDSAMYLCASSSTDGGGNTIYFGEGSWLTVV.

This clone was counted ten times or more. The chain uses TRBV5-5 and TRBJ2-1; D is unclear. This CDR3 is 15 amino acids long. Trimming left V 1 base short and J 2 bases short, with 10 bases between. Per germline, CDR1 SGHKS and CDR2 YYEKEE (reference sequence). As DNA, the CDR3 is TGTGCCAGCAGCTTGAGGCAAGCCACCTACAATGAGCAGTTCTTC. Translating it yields CASSLRQATYNEQFF. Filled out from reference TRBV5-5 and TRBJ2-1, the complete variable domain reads DAGVTQSPTHLIKTRGQQVTLRCSPISGHKSVSWYQQVLGQGPQFIFQYYEKEERGRGNFPDRFSARQFPNYSSELNVNALLLGDSALYLCASSLRQATYNEQFFGPGTRLTVL.

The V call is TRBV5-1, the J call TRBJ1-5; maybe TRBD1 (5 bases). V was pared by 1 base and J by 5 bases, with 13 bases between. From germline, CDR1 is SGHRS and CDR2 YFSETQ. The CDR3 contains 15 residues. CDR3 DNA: TGCGCCAGCAGCTTGTTCGGCAGGGATGATCAGCCCCAGCATTTT. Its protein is CASSLFGRDDQPQHF.

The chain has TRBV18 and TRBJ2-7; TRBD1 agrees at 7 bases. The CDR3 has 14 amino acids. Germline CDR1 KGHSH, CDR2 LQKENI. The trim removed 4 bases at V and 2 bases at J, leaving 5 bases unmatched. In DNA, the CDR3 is TGTGCCAGCTCACAGGTACAGGGGACCTACGAGCAGTACTTC. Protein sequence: CASSQVQGTYEQYF.

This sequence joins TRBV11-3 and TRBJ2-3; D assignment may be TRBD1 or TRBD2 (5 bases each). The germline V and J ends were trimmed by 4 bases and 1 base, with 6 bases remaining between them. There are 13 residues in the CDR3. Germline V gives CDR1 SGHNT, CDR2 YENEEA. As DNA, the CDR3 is TGTGCCAGCAGCTGGGACCGCACAGATACGCAGTATTTT. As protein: CASSWDRTDTQYF.

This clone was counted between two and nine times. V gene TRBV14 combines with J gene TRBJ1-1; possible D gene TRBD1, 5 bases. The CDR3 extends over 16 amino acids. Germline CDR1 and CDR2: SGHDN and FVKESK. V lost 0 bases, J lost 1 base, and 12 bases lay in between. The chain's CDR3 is CASSQDRVKWNTEAFF. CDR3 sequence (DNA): TGTGCCAGCAGCCAAGACAGGGTCAAGTGGAACACTGAAGCTTTCTTT.

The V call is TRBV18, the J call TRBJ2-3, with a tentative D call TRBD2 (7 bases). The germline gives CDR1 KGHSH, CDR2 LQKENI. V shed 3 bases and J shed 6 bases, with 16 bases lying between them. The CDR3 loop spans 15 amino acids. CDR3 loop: CASSPVGGRPDTQYF. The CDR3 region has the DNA TGTGCCAGCTCACCGGTCGGGGGGCGGCCGGATACGCAGTATTTT.

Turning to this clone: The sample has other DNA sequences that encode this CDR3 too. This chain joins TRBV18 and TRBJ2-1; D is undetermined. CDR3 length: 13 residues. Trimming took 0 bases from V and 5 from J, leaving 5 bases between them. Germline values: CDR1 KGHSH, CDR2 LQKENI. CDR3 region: CASSPPSDNEQFF. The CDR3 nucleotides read TGTGCCAGCTCACCACCTTCCGACAATGAGCAGTTCTTC.

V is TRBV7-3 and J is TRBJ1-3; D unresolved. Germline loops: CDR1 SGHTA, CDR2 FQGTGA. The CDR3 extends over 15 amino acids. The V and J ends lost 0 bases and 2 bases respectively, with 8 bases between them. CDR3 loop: CASSLTGETGNTIYF. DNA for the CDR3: TGTGCCAGCAGCTTAACCGGCGAGACTGGAAACACCATATATTTT.

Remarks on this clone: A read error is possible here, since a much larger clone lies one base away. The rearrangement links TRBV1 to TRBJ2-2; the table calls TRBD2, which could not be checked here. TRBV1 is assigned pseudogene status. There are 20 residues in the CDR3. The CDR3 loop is CTCSQDRELAGSPDTGELFF. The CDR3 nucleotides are TGCACCTGCAGCCAAGATCGGGAGCTAGCGGGGTCCCCGGACACCGGGGAGCTGTTTTTT.

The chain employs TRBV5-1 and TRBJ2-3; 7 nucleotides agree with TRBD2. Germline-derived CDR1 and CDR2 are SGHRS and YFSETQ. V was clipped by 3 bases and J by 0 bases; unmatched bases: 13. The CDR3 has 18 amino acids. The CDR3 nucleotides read TGCGCCAGCAGCTCTGGGGCTAGCGGCTCGATCAGCACAGATACGCAGTATTTT. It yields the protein CASSSGASGSISTDTQYF.

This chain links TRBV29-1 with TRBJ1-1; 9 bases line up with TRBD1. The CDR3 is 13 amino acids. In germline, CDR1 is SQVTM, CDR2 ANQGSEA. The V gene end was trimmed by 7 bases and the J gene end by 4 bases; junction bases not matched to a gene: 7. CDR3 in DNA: TGCAGCGGGGACAGGGAAGGAGGCACTGAAGCTTTCTTT. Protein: CSGDREGGTEAFF.

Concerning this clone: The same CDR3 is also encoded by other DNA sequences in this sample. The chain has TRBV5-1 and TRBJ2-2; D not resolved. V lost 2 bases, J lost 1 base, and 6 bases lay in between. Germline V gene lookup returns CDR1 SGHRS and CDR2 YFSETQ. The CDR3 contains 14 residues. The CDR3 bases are TGCGCCAGCAGCTTCCCTGGGAACACCGGGGAGCTGTTTTTT. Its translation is CASSFPGNTGELFF.